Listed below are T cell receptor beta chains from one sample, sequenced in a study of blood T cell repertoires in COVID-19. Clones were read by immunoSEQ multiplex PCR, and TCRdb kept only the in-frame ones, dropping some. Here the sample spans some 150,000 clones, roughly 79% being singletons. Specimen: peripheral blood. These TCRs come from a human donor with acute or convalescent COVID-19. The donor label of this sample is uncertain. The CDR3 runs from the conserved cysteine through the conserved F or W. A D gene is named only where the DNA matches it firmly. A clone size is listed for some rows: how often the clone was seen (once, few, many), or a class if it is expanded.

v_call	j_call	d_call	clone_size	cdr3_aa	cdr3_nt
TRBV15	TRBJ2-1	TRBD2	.	CATSRESAGKKNNEQFF	TGTGCCACCAGCAGAGAGTCAGCGGGGAAGAAAAACAATGAGCAGTTCTTC
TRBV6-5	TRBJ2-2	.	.	CASITSGGLVGELFF	TGTGCCAGCATCACCTCAGGGGGGCTGGTCGGGGAGCTGTTTTTT
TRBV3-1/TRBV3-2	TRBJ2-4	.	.	CASSPPRDITIQYF	TGTGCCAGCAGCCCGCCCCGGGACATTACCATTCAGTACTTC
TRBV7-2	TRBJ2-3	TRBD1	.	CASSSRGQGIDTQYF	TGTGCCAGCAGCTCAAGGGGACAGGGTATAGATACGCAGTATTTT
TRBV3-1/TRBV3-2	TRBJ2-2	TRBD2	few	CASSQESGVVSNTGELFF	TGTGCCAGCAGCCAAGAGAGCGGGGTGGTGTCGAACACCGGGGAGCTGTTTTTT
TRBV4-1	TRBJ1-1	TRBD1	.	CASSHGTGRANTEAFF	TGCGCCAGCAGCCACGGGACAGGGAGGGCGAACACTGAAGCTTTCTTT
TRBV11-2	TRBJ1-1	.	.	CASSYGQTNTEAFF	TGTGCCAGCAGCTACGGACAGACTAACACTGAAGCTTTCTTT
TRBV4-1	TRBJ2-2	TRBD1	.	CASSHTGTGEMTGELFF	TGCGCCAGCAGCCACACCGGGACAGGGGAAATGACCGGGGAGCTGTTTTTT
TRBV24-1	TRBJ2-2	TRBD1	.	CATSDWDRGGQGELFF	TGTGCCACCAGTGATTGGGACAGGGGGGGACAGGGGGAGCTGTTTTTT
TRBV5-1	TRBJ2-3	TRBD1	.	CASSPGQGAGDTQYF	TGCGCCAGCAGCCCGGGACAGGGGGCAGGGGATACGCAGTATTTT
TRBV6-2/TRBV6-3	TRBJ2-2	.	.	CASSPRGQFANTGELFF	TGTGCCAGCAGTCCCCGCGGACAGTTTGCGAACACCGGGGAGCTGTTTTTT
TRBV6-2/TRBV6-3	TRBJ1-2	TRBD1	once	CASSTGGAGYTF	TGTGCCAGCAGTACAGGGGGCGCCGGCTACACCTTC
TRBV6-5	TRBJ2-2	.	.	CASSYSSYTNTGELFF	TGTGCCAGCAGTTACTCTTCATACACGAACACCGGGGAGCTGTTTTTT
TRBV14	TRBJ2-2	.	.	CASSQWTGGDTGELFF	TGTGCCAGCAGCCAATGGACAGGAGGGGACACCGGGGAGCTGTTTTTT
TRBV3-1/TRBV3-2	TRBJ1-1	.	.	CASSPSGWVAFF	TGTGCCAGCAGCCCCAGCGGGTGGGTGGCTTTCTTT
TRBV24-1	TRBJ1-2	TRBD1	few	CATSDLGTGGLGGYTF	TGTGCCACCAGTGATTTAGGGACAGGGGGACTCGGTGGCTACACCTTC
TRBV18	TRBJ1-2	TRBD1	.	CASSPGQGFYGYTF	TGTGCCAGCTCCCCGGGACAGGGGTTTTATGGCTACACCTTC
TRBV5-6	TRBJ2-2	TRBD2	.	CASSSSAGGNTGELFF	TGTGCCAGCAGCTCGAGCGCGGGGGGAAACACCGGGGAGCTGTTTTTT
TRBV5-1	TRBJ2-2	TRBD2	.	CASSLDPAGGLGTGELFF	TGCGCCAGCAGCTTGGATCCAGCGGGGGGGCTGGGAACCGGGGAGCTGTTTTTT
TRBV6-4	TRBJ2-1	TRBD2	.	CASSSGTSGASKFF	TGTGCCAGCAGTTCCGGGACTAGCGGGGCTAGCAAGTTCTTC
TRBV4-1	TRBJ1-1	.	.	CASSQGASMNTEAFF	TGCGCCAGCAGCCAGGGGGCCTCCATGAACACTGAAGCTTTCTTT
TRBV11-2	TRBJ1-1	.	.	CASSLETLGDTEAFF	TGTGCCAGCAGCTTAGAAACTCTAGGGGACACTGAAGCTTTCTTT
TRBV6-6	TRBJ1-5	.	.	CASSQPTGSDQPQHF	TGTGCCAGCAGCCAACCTACAGGGTCGGATCAGCCCCAGCATTTT
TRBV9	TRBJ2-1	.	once	CASSGREYNEQFF	TGTGCCAGCAGCGGTCGGGAGTACAATGAGCAGTTCTTC
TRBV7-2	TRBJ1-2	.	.	CASSLGVRGYTF	TGTGCCAGCAGCTTAGGCGTCCGAGGCTACACCTTC
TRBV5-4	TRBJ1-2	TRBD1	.	CASSRREQGARYGYTF	TGTGCCAGCAGCAGGCGGGAACAGGGGGCGAGATATGGCTACACCTTC
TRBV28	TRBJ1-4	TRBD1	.	CASSAGQGFNEKLFF	TGTGCCAGCAGTGCAGGACAGGGCTTTAATGAAAAACTGTTTTTT
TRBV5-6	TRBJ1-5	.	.	CASSLALNQPQHF	TGTGCCAGCAGCTTGGCCTTGAATCAGCCCCAGCATTTT
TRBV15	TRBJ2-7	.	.	CATSRRQANSYEQYF	TGTGCCACCAGCAGAAGACAGGCAAACTCCTACGAGCAGTACTTC
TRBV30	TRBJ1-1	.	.	CAWSADSYTEAFF	TGTGCCTGGAGTGCCGACAGTTACACTGAAGCTTTCTTT
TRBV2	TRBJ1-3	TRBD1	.	CASSLGQALGGNTIYF	TGTGCCAGCAGTCTGGGACAGGCCCTCGGTGGAAACACCATATATTTT
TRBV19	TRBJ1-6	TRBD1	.	CASSFTVQGARSPLHF	TGTGCCAGTAGTTTTACGGTCCAGGGGGCTCGGTCACCCCTCCACTTT
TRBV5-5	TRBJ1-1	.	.	CASSHPGYTEAFF	TGTGCCAGCAGCCATCCGGGGTACACTGAAGCTTTCTTT
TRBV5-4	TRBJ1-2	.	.	CASSFRNGYTF	TGTGCCAGCAGCTTCAGGAATGGCTACACCTTC
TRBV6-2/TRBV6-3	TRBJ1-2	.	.	CASSESTGWNYGYTF	TGTGCCAGCAGCGAATCTACAGGGTGGAACTATGGCTACACCTTC
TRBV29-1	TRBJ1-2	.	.	CSVSAGISYYGYTF	TGCAGCGTGTCAGCCGGGATATCTTACTATGGCTACACCTTC